The next 5 T cell receptor beta chains were all read from a single sample in a study of PD-L1 blockade in urothelial cancer. Only in-frame clones appear in the TCRdb table, and some are missing; sequencing was by immunoSEQ multiplex PCR. The top ten hold around 0.9% of the sample, which has 65,000 to 85,000 clones, around 93% seen once. Time point here: peripheral blood 6 weeks after treatment start. The sequenced sample was PBMCs, obtained around atezolizumab (anti-PD-L1) treatment. The source is a woman aged 80 or over with urothelial cancer.

CDR3 loop: CASSDRGSYGYTF. Written as DNA, the CDR3 is TGTGCCAGCAGCGACAGGGGGAGCTATGGCTACACCTTC. The V call is TRBV27, the J call TRBJ1-2, with 9 bases lining up with TRBD1. The CDR3 contains 13 residues. Germline values: CDR1 MNHEY, CDR2 SMNVEV (reference sequence). The V gene end was trimmed by 6 bases and the J gene end by 4 bases; junction bases not matched to a gene: 3.

The rearrangement uses TRBV30 and TRBJ1-2; D is undetermined. The CDR3 is made up of 11 amino acids. Germline CDR1 GTSNPN, CDR2 SVGIG (reference sequence). Between the trimmed V and J ends, which lost 4 bases and 6 bases, there was a span of 9 bases. In nucleotides, the CDR3 is TGTGCCTGGATCGTGTTCGATGGCTACACCTTC. It specifies CAWIVFDGYTF.

The chain links TRBV7-3 to TRBJ2-1; TRBD2 matches at 7 bases. CDR1 is SGHTA, CDR2 FQGTGA, per germline. This CDR3 contains 16 residues. With 5 bases clipped from V and 5 bases from J, the junction kept 12 bases outside the gene matches. CDR3 DNA sequence: TGTGCCAGCAGCCCACAAGCGGGACCTTGGGACAATGAGCAGTTCTTC. Its protein product is CASSPQAGPWDNEQFF.

This clone appeared once. The rearrangement uses TRBV20-1 and TRBJ1-2; D is possibly TRBD1 (6 bases). CDR3 length equals 11 residues. Trimming shortened V by 5 bases and J by 3 bases, and 7 bases separated the two germline ends. Per the germline V gene, CDR1 is DFQATT and CDR2 is SNEGSKA (reference sequence). This CDR3 reads CSAEGDYGYTF. The CDR3 nucleotides are TGCAGTGCTGAGGGGGACTATGGCTACACCTTC.

J is TRBJ2-1 and V is TRBV28; 11 nucleotides line up with TRBD2. The CDR3 length is 15 residues. Trimming at V came to 6 bases and at J to 4 bases, leaving 5 bases not matched to a gene. The germline gives CDR1 MDHEN, CDR2 SYDVKM. The CDR3: CASRPPSGRYNEQFF. The CDR3, as DNA: TGTGCCAGCAGACCACCTAGCGGGAGGTACAATGAGCAGTTCTTC.